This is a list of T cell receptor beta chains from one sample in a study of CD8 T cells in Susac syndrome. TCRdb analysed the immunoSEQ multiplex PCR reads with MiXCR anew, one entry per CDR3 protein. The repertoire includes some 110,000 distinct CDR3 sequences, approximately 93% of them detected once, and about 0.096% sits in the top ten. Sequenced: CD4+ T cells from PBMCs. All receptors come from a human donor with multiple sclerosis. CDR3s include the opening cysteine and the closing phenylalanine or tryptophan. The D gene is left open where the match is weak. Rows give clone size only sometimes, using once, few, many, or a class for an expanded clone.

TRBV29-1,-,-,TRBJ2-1,TGCAGCATTATAACAGGGATCAACAATGAGCAGTTCTTC,CSIITGINNEQFF
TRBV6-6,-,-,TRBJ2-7,TGTGCCAGCAGTTACACGGGGTTTCGGGAGCAGTACTTC,CASSYTGFREQYF
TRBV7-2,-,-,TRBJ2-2,TGTGCCAGCAGCTTAGAGCGCCAGCCCACCGGGGAGCTGTTTTTT,CASSLERQPTGELFF
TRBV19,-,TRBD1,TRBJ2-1,TGTGCCAGTAGTATCGGCGACAGGGCGAATGAGCAGTTCTTC,CASSIGDRANEQFF
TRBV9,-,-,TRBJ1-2,TGTGCCACCAGCCCGACAGACCCCTCGGATGGCTACACCTTC,CATSPTDPSDGYTF
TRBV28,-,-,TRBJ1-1,TGTGCCAGCACTCACCCGGGACCCCCCCTGAAAGCTTTCTTT,CASTHPGPPLKAFF
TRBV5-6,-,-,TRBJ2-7,TGTGCCAGCAGCGGGCGGGGAGCAGCCCACGAGCAGTACTTC,CASSGRGAAHEQYF
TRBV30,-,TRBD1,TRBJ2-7,TGTGCCGGCCATCGGGACAGTGCCTACGAGCAGTACTTC,CAGHRDSAYEQYF
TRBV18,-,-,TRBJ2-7,TGTGCCAGCTCACCACCGGCCGGGACCTACGAGCAGTACTTC,CASSPPAGTYEQYF
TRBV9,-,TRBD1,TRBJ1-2,TGTGCCAGCAGCGCCGACAGGGGAATAGGTGGCTACACCTTC,CASSADRGIGGYTF
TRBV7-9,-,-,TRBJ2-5,TGTGCCAGCAGCTTTTCCAACAGGGCTTTCCAAGAGACCCAGTACTTC,CASSFSNRAFQETQYF
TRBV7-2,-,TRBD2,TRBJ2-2,TGTGCCAGCAGCTTGGTTAGCGGGGGGGTCGGGGAGCTGTTTTTT,CASSLVSGGVGELFF
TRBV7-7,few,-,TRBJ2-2,TGTGCCAGCAGCTTAGATACCGGGGAGCTGTTTTTT,CASSLDTGELFF
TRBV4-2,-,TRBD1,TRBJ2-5,TGTGCCAGCAGCCACGGACAGGGGGGACCAGAGACCCAGTACTTC,CASSHGQGGPETQYF
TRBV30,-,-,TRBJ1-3,TGTGCCTGGGGCCGCGGGCAGCTCTCTGGAAACACCATATATTTT,CAWGRGQLSGNTIYF
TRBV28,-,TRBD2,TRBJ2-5,TGTGCCAGCAGTTTCCCCCCGGGACTAGCGGGTACGATGATCCAAGAGACCCAGTACTTC,CASSFPPGLAGTMIQETQYF
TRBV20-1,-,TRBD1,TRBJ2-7,TGCAGTGGAGTAGACAGGGACCCCTACGAGCAGTACTTC,CSGVDRDPYEQYF